In this sample, the clone carrying this T cell receptor beta chain turned up a few times. Each single cDNA molecule received a unique molecular identifier. MiXCR was run by TCRdb on the 5' RACE reads, yielding one entry per CDR3 protein. The data hold just over 60,000 distinct CDR3 sequences, with 7.5% to 10% observed a single time. The ends lost 5 bases at V and 5 bases at J; junction bases unmatched: 14. The CDR3 loop spans 17 amino acids. Germline CDR1 is DFQATT and CDR2 is SNEGSKA (reference sequence). The entry originates in a study of early T cells in non-severe SARS-CoV-2 infection. Turning to the study itself: The input, bulk RNA from unsorted whole blood, was sequenced, and chains were unpaired.

This sequence was found in an adult who was a healthcare worker with PCR-confirmed SARS-CoV-2 infection or an uninfected control (not recorded which). Sequencing was carried out using whole blood. The chain couples TRBV20-1 to TRBJ2-5; 13 nucleotides match TRBD2. The CDR3 protein is CSAGPLAGGPFEETQYF. CDR3 bases: TGCAGTGCTGGCCCACTAGCGGGGGGGCCATTTGAGGAGACCCAGTACTTC.